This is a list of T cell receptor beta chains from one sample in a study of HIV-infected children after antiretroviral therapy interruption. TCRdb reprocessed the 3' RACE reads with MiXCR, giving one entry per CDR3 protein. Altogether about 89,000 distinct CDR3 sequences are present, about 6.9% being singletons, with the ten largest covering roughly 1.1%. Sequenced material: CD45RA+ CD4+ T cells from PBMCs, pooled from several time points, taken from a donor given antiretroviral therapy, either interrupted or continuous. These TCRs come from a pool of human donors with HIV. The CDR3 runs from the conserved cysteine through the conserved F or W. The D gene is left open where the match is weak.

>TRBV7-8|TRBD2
CASRLAGGRGQETQYF
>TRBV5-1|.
CASSPDAGGYTF
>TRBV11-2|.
CASSLDTGLGKNIQYF
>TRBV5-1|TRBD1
CASRDDRVREAFF
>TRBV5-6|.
CASSSSNTDTQYF
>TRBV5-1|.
CASSFQQGYEQYF
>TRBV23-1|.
CSSSQPGTERLFF
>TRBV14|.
CASSQDLTGVYNEQFF
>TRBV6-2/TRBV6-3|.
CASSSYGTERNQPQHF
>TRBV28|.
CASSPVGYQPQHF
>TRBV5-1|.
CASSFRQRGSGANVLTF
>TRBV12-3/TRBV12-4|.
CASSEGHDSYEQYF
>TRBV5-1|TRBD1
CASSYRDRRDEQFF